This TCR beta chain was identified during a study of T cell repertoires in cytomegalovirus infection (dated by TCRdb to the late 2010s). About the investigation overall: Peptide stimulations targeted recently identified HLA-C-restricted CMV epitopes, whose presentation resists viral immunomodulation, together with well-studied HLA-B-restricted epitopes. The HLA type of each donor mattered for the analysis, because public TCR beta signatures pointed to carriage of CMV infection along with the matching HLA type. What the authors observed across the whole study: Cumulative frequency of public TCR beta family members discriminated carriers of CMV infection plus the relevant HLA type in this cohort and an independent approximately 370-donor cohort. In the ex vivo response, HLA-C-restricted CMV-specific TCR beta clonotypes were dominant, and in two of eight donors the single most frequent clonotype came from this HLA-C-restricted group.

In the paper's terms, the treatment or condition label means: in vitro stimulation with specific CMV peptide epitopes to enrich CMV-specific T cells. This clonotype was recorded a few times. Its antigen is not yet known. Base quality data are lacking; no much larger clone is found one base away. The cysteine opens and the phenylalanine closes a CDR3 of 21 amino acids. Of all the DNA, just the CDR3 is kept, 63 bases in frame from base 1. CDR1 and CDR2 are read off the germline V gene as SGHTA and FQGNSA. Trimming accounts for 5 bases at V and 0 bases at J, while the number of junction bases matched to no gene is 19. Sequenced on an Illumina HiSeq 1500. The public reads were run again by TCRdb, first through fastp at Q25 and then through MiXCR, and only productive beta chains were kept. Records with the same CDR3 protein are collapsed into one entry carrying the most frequent genes and DNA. This sample has around 430,000 distinct CDR3 sequences in its table, and about 39% of those were observed once. Jointly, the top ten make up roughly two fifths of the sample.

The source of this sequence is a human donor in good health (CMV status not recorded). Some clones in this sample may be carry-over from other donors' samples. The sequence is built from TRBV7-2 and TRBJ2-1; TRBD2 fits 10 bases in the junction. Sequenced here: cultured PBMCs, sampled from culture after CMV antigen stimulation. The DNA reads as follows: TGTGCCAGCAGCCCACGGACCGACCTAAGCGGGAGGGCCCGCTCCTACAATGAGCAGTTCTTC. Its protein product is CASSPRTDLSGRARSYNEQFF.